The table lists the clone carrying this T cell receptor (beta chain) with a few counts. The antigen remains undetermined. All of the isolated RNA was reverse transcribed, so expressed TCRB transcripts were sequenced. Generated by immunoSEQ multiplex PCR, the TCRdb table keeps only in-frame clones and is missing some. The sample has under 300,000 clones; roughly 16% are singletons. This sample stems from a study of beta chain features in type 1 diabetes. Regarding the study as a whole: Insertions at VDJ junctions were less frequent in type 1 diabetes patients. These patients also deleted more nucleotides at the same junctions. When Type 1 diabetes patients were examined, their TCRB CDR3s proved moderately but significantly shorter in all four CD4+ subsets.

Naive, central memory, regulatory and stem cell-like memory cells within the CD4+ compartment were sorted using CD45RO/CCR7/CD25/CD127/CD95/CD27. V gave up 4 bases and J gave up 4 bases, with 10 bases separating them. This CDR3 contains 13 residues. CDR1 LGHNT and CDR2 FRNRAP come from the germline V gene. The V call is TRBV12-5, the J call TRBJ2-5; TRBD1 is a possible D gene (6 bases). This sequence originates from a young man with type 1 diabetes. The source material was naive CD4+ T cells from blood. The CDR3 nucleotides read TGTGCTAGTGGTTACAACAGGGCAGAGACCCAGTACTTC. Residues: CASGYNRAETQYF.